The rows below give T cell receptor beta chains drawn from one sample of a study of shared clonotypes between healthy human individuals. Assay: immunoSEQ multiplex PCR; the TCRdb copy retains only in-frame clones and omits some. The sample lists fewer than 1.6 million clones; 98% were seen once. Sequencing input: naive CD4+ T cells sorted from blood. The receptors originated from a man aged 30 to 45 in good health. The CDR3 runs from the conserved cysteine through the conserved F or W. D genes are given only for firm matches. The size field is filled for only some rows; it gives once, few, many or a size class.

TRBD1,.,TRBJ2-1,TRBV9,CASSLTSDRGYNEQFF,TGTGCCAGCAGCCTAACCTCGGACAGGGGCTACAATGAGCAGTTCTTC
TRBD1,.,TRBJ2-7,TRBV7-8,CASSSDRGDEQYF,TGTGCCAGCAGCTCGGACAGGGGCGACGAGCAGTACTTC
.,.,TRBJ2-7,TRBV9,CASSAGYRGYEQYF,TGTGCCAGCAGCGCCGGGTATCGGGGGTACGAGCAGTACTTC
.,.,TRBJ2-5,TRBV5-4,CASSSTGNQETQYF,TGTGCCAGCAGCTCGACAGGAAACCAAGAGACCCAGTACTTC
TRBD2,.,TRBJ2-3,TRBV29-1,CSVVASGSTDTQYF,TGCAGCGTTGTCGCTAGCGGTAGCACAGATACGCAGTATTTT
TRBD1,.,TRBJ1-2,TRBV7-2,CASSFEPRGLGGYTF,TGTGCCAGCAGCTTTGAGCCCAGGGGGCTTGGTGGCTACACCTTC
.,.,TRBJ2-6,TRBV25-1,CASSLTGANVLTF,TGTGCCAGCAGTTTGACTGGGGCCAACGTCCTGACTTTC
TRBD2,once,TRBJ2-3,TRBV7-3,CASSLGLAGVGDTQYF,TGTGCCAGCAGCCTCGGACTAGCGGGAGTAGGGGATACGCAGTATTTT
TRBD2,.,TRBJ2-3,TRBV7-8,CASSRRTSGTDTQYF,TGTGCCAGCAGCCGCCGGACTAGCGGCACAGATACGCAGTATTTT
TRBD1,.,TRBJ1-2,TRBV28,CASSLAGGMGYTF,TGTGCCAGCAGTTTGGCAGGGGGCATGGGCTACACCTTC
TRBD1,.,TRBJ2-7,TRBV28,CASSTPGQGTYEQYF,TGTGCCAGCAGCACCCCGGGACAGGGGACTTACGAGCAGTACTTC
.,.,TRBJ1-5,TRBV4-1,CASSQVPGDNQPQHF,TGCGCCAGCAGCCAAGTTCCAGGGGACAATCAGCCCCAGCATTTT
.,.,TRBJ2-5,TRBV5-4,CASSRPPTGSQETQYF,TGTGCCAGCAGCCGACCACCAACCGGGAGTCAAGAGACCCAGTACTTC